This entry describes one T cell receptor (beta chain). As yet, its antigen is unknown. The entry originates in a study of response to subunit inactivated influenza vaccine. Study outcomes and limitations: Seasonal influenza vaccination, on each occasion, was suggested by the authors to recruit few new T cells.

Each CDR3 protein is one row after TCRdb ran MiXCR on the RT-PCR reads. This sample has 500,000 to 650,000 distinct CDR3 sequences; approximately 7.7% occur once, and the top ten carry roughly 13%. This CDR3 is built from 15 residues. With 0 bases removed from V and 4 bases from J, the gap between germline ends came to 12 bases. Germline loops: CDR1 KGHSH, CDR2 LQKENI. This sequence joins TRBV18 and TRBJ2-5, with a possible D match to TRBD1 (5 bases). This receptor was identified in a man aged 45-69 years who received an inactivated influenza vaccine. The sequenced sample was PBMCs from blood, obtained about 24 months after vaccination. CDR3 nucleotide sequence: TGTGCCAGCTCACCACCCCCAGGGTGGGGAGAGACCCAGTACTTC. Its translation: CASSPPPGWGETQYF. Full variable domain (missing parts from reference TRBV18 and TRBJ2-5): NAGVMQNPRHLVRRRGQEARLRCSPMKGHSHVYWYRQLPEEGLKFMVYLQKENIIDESGMPKERFSAEFPKEGPSILRIQQVVRGDSAAYFCASSPPPGWGETQYFGPGTRLLVL.